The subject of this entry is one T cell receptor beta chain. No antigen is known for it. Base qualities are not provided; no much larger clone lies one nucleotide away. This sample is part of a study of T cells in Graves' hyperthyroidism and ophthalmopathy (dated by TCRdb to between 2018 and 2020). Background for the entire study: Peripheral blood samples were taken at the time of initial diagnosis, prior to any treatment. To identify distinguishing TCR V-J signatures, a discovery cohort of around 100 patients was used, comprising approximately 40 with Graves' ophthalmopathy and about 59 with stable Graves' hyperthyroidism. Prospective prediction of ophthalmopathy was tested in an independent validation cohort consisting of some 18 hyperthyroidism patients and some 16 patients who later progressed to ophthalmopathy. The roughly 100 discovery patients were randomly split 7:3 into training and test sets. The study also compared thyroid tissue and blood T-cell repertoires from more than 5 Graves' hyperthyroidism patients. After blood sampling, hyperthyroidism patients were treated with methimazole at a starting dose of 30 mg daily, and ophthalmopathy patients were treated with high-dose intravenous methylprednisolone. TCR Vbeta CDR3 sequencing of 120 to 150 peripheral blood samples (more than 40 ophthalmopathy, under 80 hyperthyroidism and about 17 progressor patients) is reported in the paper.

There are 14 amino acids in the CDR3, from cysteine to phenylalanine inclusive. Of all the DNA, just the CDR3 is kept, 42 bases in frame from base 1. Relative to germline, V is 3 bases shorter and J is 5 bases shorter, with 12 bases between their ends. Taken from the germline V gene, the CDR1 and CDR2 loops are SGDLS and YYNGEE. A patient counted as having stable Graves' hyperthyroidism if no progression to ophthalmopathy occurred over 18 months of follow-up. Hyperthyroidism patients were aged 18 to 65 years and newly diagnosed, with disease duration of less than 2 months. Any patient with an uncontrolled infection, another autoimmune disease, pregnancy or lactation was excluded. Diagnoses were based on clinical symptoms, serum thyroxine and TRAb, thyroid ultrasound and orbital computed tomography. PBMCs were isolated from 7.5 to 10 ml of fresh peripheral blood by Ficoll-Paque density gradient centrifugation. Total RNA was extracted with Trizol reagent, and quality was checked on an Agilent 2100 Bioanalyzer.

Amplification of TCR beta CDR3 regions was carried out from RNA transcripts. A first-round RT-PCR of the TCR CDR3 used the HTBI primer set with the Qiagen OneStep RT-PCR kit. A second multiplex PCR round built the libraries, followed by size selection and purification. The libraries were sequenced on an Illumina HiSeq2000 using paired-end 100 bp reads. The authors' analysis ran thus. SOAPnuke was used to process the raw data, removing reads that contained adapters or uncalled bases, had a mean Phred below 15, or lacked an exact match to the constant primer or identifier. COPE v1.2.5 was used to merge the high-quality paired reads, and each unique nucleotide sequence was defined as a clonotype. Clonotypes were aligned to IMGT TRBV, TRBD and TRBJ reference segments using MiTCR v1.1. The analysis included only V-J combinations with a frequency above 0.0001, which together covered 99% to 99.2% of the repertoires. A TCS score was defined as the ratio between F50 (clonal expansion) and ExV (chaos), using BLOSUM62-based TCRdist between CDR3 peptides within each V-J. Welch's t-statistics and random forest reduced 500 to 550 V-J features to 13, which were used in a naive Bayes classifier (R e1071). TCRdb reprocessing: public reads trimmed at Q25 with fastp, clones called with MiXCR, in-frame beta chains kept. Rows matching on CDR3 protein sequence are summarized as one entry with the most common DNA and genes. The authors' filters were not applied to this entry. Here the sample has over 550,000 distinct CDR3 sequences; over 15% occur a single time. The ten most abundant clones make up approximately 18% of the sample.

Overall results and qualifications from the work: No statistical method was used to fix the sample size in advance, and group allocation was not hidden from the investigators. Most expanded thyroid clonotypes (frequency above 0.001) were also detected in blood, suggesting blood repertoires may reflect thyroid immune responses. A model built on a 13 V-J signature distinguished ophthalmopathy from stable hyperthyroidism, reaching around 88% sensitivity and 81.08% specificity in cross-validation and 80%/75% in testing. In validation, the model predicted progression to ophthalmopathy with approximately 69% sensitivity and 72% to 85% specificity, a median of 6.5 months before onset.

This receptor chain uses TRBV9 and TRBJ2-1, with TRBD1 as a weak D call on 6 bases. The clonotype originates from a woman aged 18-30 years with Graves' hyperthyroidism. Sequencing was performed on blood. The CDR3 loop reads CASSEGTLNNEQFF. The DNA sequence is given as TGTGCCAGCAGCGAGGGGACACTCAACAATGAGCAGTTCTTC.